This T cell receptor beta chain was retrieved from a study of T-cell reconstitution after alpha-beta-depleted transplantation in children. Unique molecular identifiers were used to barcode this TCRbeta library. Using its own MiXCR run on the PCR reads, TCRdb lists one record per CDR3 protein. The sample has more than 90,000 distinct CDR3 sequences, more than 7% seen once; the top ten hold about 7%. There are 15 residues in the CDR3. CDR1 and CDR2 (germline): LNHNV, YYDKDF (reference sequence). V was pared by 3 bases and J by 3 bases, with 8 bases of the junction left unmatched. This clonotype was counted many times.

The input for sequencing was PBMCs from the stem cell graft donor, taken from the stem cell graft. The sequence was collected from a human donor who donated a stem cell graft to a child with congenital amegakaryocytic thrombocytopenia. This chain links TRBV15 with TRBJ2-7; TRBD1 matches at 7 bases. The CDR3 sequence is CATSSGRDRNYEQYF. DNA for the CDR3: TGTGCCACCAGCAGCGGCCGGGACAGAAACTACGAGCAGTACTTC.